One and the same sample provided the 27 T cell receptor beta chains below, sequenced in a study of blood T cells in healthy people across ages. Next came a second PCR, run for about 7 to 12 cycles, which used a sample-barcoded 5' primer along with a J-beta primer mix. TCRdb reanalysed the 5' RACE reads using MiXCR and keeps one entry per CDR3 protein. In the table there are fewer than 900,000 distinct CDR3 sequences, around 46% of which are singletons. Input material: blood. Receptor source: a woman aged 60-75 years in good health.

The CDR3 loop is CASSSRSATEAFF. In DNA form, the CDR3 reads TGTGCCAGCAGCTCTCGGAGCGCCACTGAAGCTTTCTTT. The chain is built from TRBV13 and TRBJ1-1, with unresolved D. Germline loops: CDR1 PRHDT, CDR2 FYEKMQ (reference sequence). The CDR3 has 13 amino acids. V was pared by 4 bases and J by 4 bases, with 10 bases between.

The gene calls are TRBV4-2 and TRBJ2-5; TRBD2 matches 9 bases. This CDR3 is built from 15 residues. V lost 4 bases, J lost 2 bases, and 5 bases stayed unmatched. Germline V lookup: CDR1 LGHNA, CDR2 YNFKEQ. Here the CDR3 reads CASSPAGGPQETQYF. The CDR3 nucleotides read TGTGCCAGCAGCCCAGCGGGGGGCCCTCAAGAGACCCAGTACTTC.

With regard to this clonotype: A read error may be the cause here, since a much bigger clone is one base away. This chain joins TRBV7-2 and TRBJ1-5; D is uncertain. The CDR3 is 16 amino acids. Germline values: CDR1 SGHTA, CDR2 FQGNSA. CDR3 in amino acids: CASSLGSLYSKQPQHF. The CDR3 DNA follows: TGTGCCAGCAGCTTAGGCAGCCTATATAGCAAGCAGCCCCAGCATTTT.

This clonotype was picked up many times. A read error may account for a junction end that differs from germline. The chain joins TRBV12-3 or TRBV12-4 to TRBJ2-3; D not certain. This CDR3 has 14 amino acids. CDR3 coding DNA: TGTGCCAGCAGCTTAGGGCCAGGCACAGATACGCAGTATTTT. Protein: CASSLGPGTDTQYF.

J is TRBJ1-6 and V is TRBV27; no firm D call. V lost 0 bases and J lost 2, with 11 bases in between. The CDR3 runs 17 residues. Germline V gives CDR1 MNHEY, CDR2 SMNVEV (reference sequence). The CDR3 DNA is TGTGCCAGCAGTTTATCCAACCCCGGCGCCTATAATTCACCCCTCCACTTT. Its translation: CASSLSNPGAYNSPLHF.

The chain is built from TRBV5-1 and TRBJ1-4, with a weak D call TRBD1 (6 bases). This CDR3 region has 15 residues. Trimming took 8 bases from V and 2 from J, leaving 16 bases between them. The germline CDR1 and CDR2 sequences are SGHRS and YFSETQ. The CDR3 protein is CARRRGGLTNEKLFF. CDR3 sequence (DNA): TGCGCCAGAAGACGGGGGGGGCTGACTAATGAAAAACTGTTTTTT. Full variable domain (outside the CDR3, taken from reference TRBV5-1 and TRBJ1-4): KAGVTQTPRYLIKTRGQQVTLSCSPISGHRSVSWYQQTPGQGLQFLFEYFSETQRNKGNFPGRFSGRQFSNSRSEMNVSTLELGDSALYLCARRRGGLTNEKLFFGSGTQLSVL.

CDR3 DNA: TGCAGTGCCATAGCGTCCCCGAGCCCAAACTTAGGGGTGGGTACGCAGTATTTT. Its translation is CSAIASPSPNLGVGTQYF. The chain joins TRBV20-1 to TRBJ2-3; the D gene could be TRBD1 or TRBD2 (5 bases each). The germline gives CDR1 DFQATT, CDR2 SNEGSKA (reference sequence). V lost 6 bases, J lost 8 bases, and 33 bases lay in between. This CDR3 region has 18 residues.

The rearrangement joins TRBV29-1 to TRBJ2-5, with D maybe TRBD2 (5 bases). The CDR3 loop spans 15 amino acids. Trimming cost V 4 bases and J 11 bases, with 26 bases left between them. Germline CDR1 is SQVTM and CDR2 is ANQGSEA. The CDR3 loop reads CSVVLTSQPFHEQYF. CDR3 nucleotide sequence: TGCAGCGTTGTCTTAACTAGTCAGCCGTTTCATGAGCAGTACTTC.

CDR3 sequence: CASSRAGTGDNEQFF. In nucleotides, the CDR3 is TGTGCCAGCAGCCGAGCCGGGACAGGGGACAATGAGCAGTTCTTC. The chain employs TRBV7-9 and TRBJ2-1, with 10 bases identical to TRBD1. The CDR3 has 15 residues. Unmatched junction bases numbered 6, after V lost 5 bases and J lost 5 bases. Germline V gene sequence: CDR1 SEHNR, CDR2 FQNEAQ (reference sequence).

The CDR3 DNA reads as TGTGCCAGCAGCCTGGCCTATAGCGGGACAACTACAATGGAGCAGTTCTTC. This translates into CASSLAYSGTTTMEQFF. V usage is TRBV7-9 and J usage is TRBJ2-1, with 8 positions matching TRBD2. Trimming took 5 bases from V and 10 from J; bases not matched to a gene: 19. This CDR3 contains 17 residues. Germline V gives CDR1 SEHNR, CDR2 FQNEAQ (reference sequence).

Ten or more counts support this clonotype. The chain recombines TRBV7-9 with TRBJ2-1; TRBD2 agrees at 10 bases. Trimming removed 5 bases from V and 10 bases from J; junction bases left unmatched: 8. This CDR3 contains 14 residues. CDR1 SEHNR and CDR2 FQNEAQ come from the germline V gene (reference sequence). The CDR3 reads CASSLTAGGEEQFF. Written as DNA, the CDR3 is TGTGCCAGCAGCCTCACAGCGGGAGGGGAGGAGCAGTTCTTC.

This chain links TRBV7-9 with TRBJ1-2; D is uncertain. Trimming removed 2 bases from V and 6 bases from J, with 10 bases in between. Germline CDR1 SEHNR, CDR2 FQNEAQ (reference sequence). This CDR3 spans 13 amino acids. The CDR3 coding sequence is TGTGCCAGCAGCTTATCCGGGAATGATGGCTACACCTTC. This codes for CASSLSGNDGYTF.

The gene calls are TRBV7-9 and TRBJ2-6; no definite D call. With 5 bases removed from V and 0 bases from J, the gap between germline ends came to 11 bases. Germline values: CDR1 SEHNR, CDR2 FQNEAQ (reference sequence). This CDR3 is built from 16 residues. The CDR3 here is CASSPPQVSGANVLTF. For the CDR3, the DNA is TGTGCCAGCAGCCCCCCCCAGGTCTCTGGGGCCAACGTCCTGACTTTC.

This clonotype was found many times. V gene TRBV7-2 combines with J gene TRBJ2-3; 8 nucleotides match TRBD2. This CDR3 is 14 amino acids long. Germline values: CDR1 SGHTA, CDR2 FQGNSA. Unmatched junction bases numbered 6, after V lost 6 bases and J lost 4 bases. This CDR3 is CASSTRTSSDTQYF. In DNA form, the CDR3 reads TGTGCCAGCAGTACCCGGACTAGCTCAGATACGCAGTATTTT. Looking up the rest from reference TRBV7-2 and TRBJ2-3 gives the full variable domain: GAGVSQSPSNKVTEKGKDVELRCDPISGHTALYWYRQSLGQGLEFLIYFQGNSAPDKSGLPSDRFSAERTGGSVSTLTIQRTQQEDSAVYLCASSTRTSSDTQYFGPGTRLTVL.

V usage is TRBV20-1 and J usage is TRBJ2-7, with no clear D. The J call is in doubt because the DNA end fits TRBJ2-5 better. The length of the CDR3 is 12 residues. Germline values: CDR1 DFQATT, CDR2 SNEGSKA (reference sequence). CDR3 region: CSARQTQETQYF. The CDR3 DNA reads as TGCAGTGCTCGCCAGACCCAAGAGACCCAGTACTTC.

This rearrangement joins TRBV9 to TRBJ2-5, with D perhaps assigned TRBD1 or TRBD2 (5 bases each). The CDR3 totals 15 residues. V lost 3 bases and J 4 bases, leaving 16 bases between the germline ends. Per germline, CDR1 SGDLS and CDR2 YYNGEE. The CDR3 protein is CASSAGPFAGETQYF. The CDR3 region has the DNA TGTGCCAGCAGCGCGGGACCCTTCGCGGGAGAGACCCAGTACTTC.

This clonotype came up a few times. The rearrangement uses TRBV12-3 or TRBV12-4 and TRBJ2-3; TRBD1 matches at 10 bases. Unmatched junction bases numbered 5, after V lost 4 bases and J lost 4 bases. The CDR3 sequence is 15 residues long. CDR3 coding DNA: TGTGCCAGCAGTTGGGGACAGGGGCCCCCAGATACGCAGTATTTT. Translated, it gives CASSWGQGPPDTQYF.

This clonotype was picked up a small number of times. CDR3 in amino acids: CATSRRSGGSTDTQYF. The CDR3 DNA reads TGTGCCACCAGCAGACGTAGCGGGGGTAGCACAGATACGCAGTATTTT. The chain carries TRBV15 and TRBJ2-3; TRBD2 agrees at 9 bases. This CDR3 has 16 amino acids. Losses at the gene ends were 2 bases for V and 0 bases for J; bases not matched to a gene: 3. The germline V gene encodes CDR1 LNHNV and CDR2 YYDKDF (reference sequence). The full variable domain, completed using reference TRBV15 and TRBJ2-3, is DAMVIQNPRYQVTQFGKPVTLSCSQTLNHNVMYWYQQKSSQAPKLLFHYYDKDFNNEADTPDNFQSRRPNTSFCFLDIRSPGLGDTAMYLCATSRRSGGSTDTQYFGPGTRLTVL.

This clonotype has just a few counts. The gene calls are TRBV2 and TRBJ1-1, with a possible D match to TRBD1 (5 bases). Trimming pared 5 bases from V and 1 base from J, leaving 14 bases between. The CDR3 has 15 residues. Germline CDR1 SNHLY, CDR2 FYNNEI. CDR3 coding DNA: TGTGCCAGCAGTAGGGAGGGCAGGGAGAACACTGAAGCTTTCTTT. Its protein product is CASSREGRENTEAFF.

The chain joins TRBV6-2 or TRBV6-3 to TRBJ1-1; 8 nucleotides agree with TRBD1. CDR1 is MNHEY and CDR2 is SVGEGT in the germline V gene. J lost 1 base, V lost 4 bases, and 14 bases had no gene match. The CDR3 has 18 amino acids. As DNA, the CDR3 is TGTGCCAGCAGTTCCGGGACAGGTTCTAACTATGGGAACACTGAAGCTTTCTTT. Residues: CASSSGTGSNYGNTEAFF.

J is TRBJ2-1 and V is TRBV20-1; 16 positions agree with TRBD2. This CDR3 has 17 residues. Germline trimming cut 6 bases from V and 5 bases from J; bases unmatched to any gene: 10. The germline V gene encodes CDR1 DFQATT and CDR2 SNEGSKA (reference sequence). The CDR3 sequence is CSAPGLAGGPFHNEQFF. The CDR3 coding sequence is TGCAGTGCCCCGGGACTAGCGGGGGGGCCTTTCCACAATGAGCAGTTCTTC.

V gene TRBV20-1 combines with J gene TRBJ1-5, with D unclear. Trimming stripped 0 bases from V and 4 bases from J, with 13 bases between. The germline V gene has CDR1 DFQATT and CDR2 SNEGSKA (reference sequence). The CDR3 has 15 residues. The CDR3 DNA follows: TGCAGTGCTAGAGATGTGGGTCAACTGAATCAGCCCCAGCATTTT. Its protein is CSARDVGQLNQPQHF.

The chain employs TRBV28 and TRBJ2-3; the D gene is possibly TRBD1 (6 bases). V shed 6 bases and J shed 0 bases, with 19 bases lying between them. Germline V gene sequence: CDR1 MDHEN, CDR2 SYDVKM. The CDR3 totals 17 residues. CDR3 region: CASSPTLGTTSTDTQYF. CDR3 nucleotide sequence: TGTGCCAGCAGCCCAACCCTTGGGACAACTAGCACAGATACGCAGTATTTT.

The J gene is TRBJ2-5, the V gene TRBV4-3; 14 bases fit TRBD2. V lost 4 bases, J lost 11 bases, and 18 bases stayed unmatched. The CDR3 has 18 residues. Germline-derived CDR1 and CDR2 are LGHNA and YSLEER. The CDR3 sequence is CASSPLGGLAGEFDEQYF. CDR3 sequence (DNA): TGCGCCAGCAGCCCATTAGGGGGACTAGCGGGAGAATTCGATGAGCAGTACTTC.

V gene TRBV6-2 or TRBV6-3 combines with J gene TRBJ2-7; D gene uncertain. The CDR3 spans 15 residues. V gave up 6 bases and J gave up 1 base, with 16 bases separating them. Germline-derived CDR1 and CDR2 are MNHEY and SVGEGT. As DNA, the CDR3 is TGTGCCAGCAGGGAACAGCTTAACTATTCCTACGAGCAGTACTTC. This gives the protein CASREQLNYSYEQYF.

The chain links TRBV11-2 to TRBJ1-4; D remains ambiguous. The germline CDR1 and CDR2 sequences are SGHAT and FQNNGV. The CDR3 runs to 12 residues. Trimming stripped 3 bases from V and 7 bases from J, with 6 bases between. The DNA for the CDR3 is TGTGCCAGCAGCTTCACCAGTGAAAAACTGTTTTTT. Protein sequence: CASSFTSEKLFF.

The rearrangement joins TRBV24-1 to TRBJ2-1; 15 positions match TRBD2. V lost 3 bases, J lost 4 bases, and 3 bases stayed unmatched. The CDR3 has 17 residues. Germline CDR1 KGHDR, CDR2 SFDVKD. CDR3 nucleotide sequence: TGTGCCACCAGTGATCCGGGGACTAGCGGGGGGTACAATGAGCAGTTCTTC. This gives the protein CATSDPGTSGGYNEQFF.